This T cell receptor beta chain was captured by sequencing in a study of T cells in localized non-small cell lung cancer. Study-wide points: Of the top 100 tumor clones, median approximately 60 were in adjacent lung, some 29 among its top 100.

Assay: immunoSEQ multiplex PCR; the TCRdb copy retains only in-frame clones and omits some. The data hold around 91,000 clones, with 87% observed a single time. For this clone: Its antigen remains unknown.

The receptor comes from a man aged 35-69 years with stage I squamous cell lung carcinoma. The starting material was peripheral blood, obtained before any cancer treatment.

As DNA, the CDR3 is TGTGCCAGCAGTTTTATCGGGACAGGGACCTACGAGCAGTACTTC. It yields the protein CASSFIGTGTYEQYF. The V gene is TRBV27, the J gene TRBJ2-7, with 9 bases that match TRBD1. The trim removed 3 bases at V and 2 bases at J, leaving 5 bases unmatched. Germline V gene data show CDR1 as MNHEY and CDR2 as SMNVEV (reference sequence). The CDR3 is made up of 15 amino acids.